This T cell receptor (beta chain) was observed in a study of T-cell reconstitution after alpha-beta-depleted transplantation in children (dated by TCRdb to about 2016). As for the study more broadly: Using TCR repertoire profiling, the study followed T-cell immune reconstitution in a quantitative way in children after TCRalphabeta/CD19-depleted allogeneic hematopoietic cell transplantation. The paper as a whole reports these results and caveats: Over subsequent months, a decline in hyperexpanded clone frequencies was noted, and after one year, T-cell counts and TCRbeta diversity were mostly ascribed to newly produced T cells. The apparently early recovery of alphabetaT-cell counts about two months after transplant reportedly depended on only several hundred rapidly expanded clones that came from non-depleted graft cells. In some patients, the high TCRbeta diversity seen at day 60 was put down to recipient T cells and intrathymic progenitors that had survived conditioning.

The label giving this sample's treatment or condition can be read as: allogeneic hematopoietic cell transplantation with graft depleted of TCRalphabeta T cells and CD19 B cells. TCRalphabeta/CD19-depleted allogeneic hematopoietic cell grafts were given to the transplant recipients, all of whom were children. With respect to this clonotype: No cognate antigen has been identified for it. Base qualities are not provided; no much larger clone lies one nucleotide away.

The germline V end is reduced by 3 bases and the J end by 3 bases; junction bases left unmatched: 4. CDR1 and CDR2, looked up from the germline V gene, are SQVTM and ANQGSEA. The CDR3, cysteine through phenylalanine, is 13 amino acids long. Only CDR3 DNA remains: 39 bases, in frame from the first base. The library was prepared using PCR. The sequencer was an Illumina HiSeq 2500. Molecular barcoding was employed in the preparation of TCR libraries, with unique molecular identifiers being used to normalize TCRbeta repertoire quantification. Through fastp at Q25 and MiXCR, TCRdb rebuilt clones from the public reads, retaining in-frame beta chains. Identical CDR3 protein sequences are pooled into one entry, listed with their most common genes and DNA. The sample contains fewer than 500,000 distinct CDR3 sequences, 43% of them found a single time. The ten largest make up around a quarter of the sample.

This material consisted of PBMCs, taken before TCRalphabeta/CD19-depleted stem cell transplant. The sequence joins TRBV29-1 to TRBJ1-1; TRBD1 aligns with 7 central bases. This clonotype was obtained from a girl aged 2-10 years with aplastic anemia, due to receive a stem cell transplant. The bases read TGCAGCGTTGAGGGACAGAGGGACACTGAAGCTTTCTTT. Protein translation: CSVEGQRDTEAFF. Supplemented by the reference TRBV29-1 and TRBJ1-1 proteins around the CDR3, the complete variable domain is SAVISQKPSRDICQRGTSLTIQCQVDSQVTMMFWYRQQPGQSLTLIATANQGSEATYESGFVIDKFPISRPNLTFSTLTVSNMSPEDSSIYLCSVEGQRDTEAFFGQGTRLTVV.